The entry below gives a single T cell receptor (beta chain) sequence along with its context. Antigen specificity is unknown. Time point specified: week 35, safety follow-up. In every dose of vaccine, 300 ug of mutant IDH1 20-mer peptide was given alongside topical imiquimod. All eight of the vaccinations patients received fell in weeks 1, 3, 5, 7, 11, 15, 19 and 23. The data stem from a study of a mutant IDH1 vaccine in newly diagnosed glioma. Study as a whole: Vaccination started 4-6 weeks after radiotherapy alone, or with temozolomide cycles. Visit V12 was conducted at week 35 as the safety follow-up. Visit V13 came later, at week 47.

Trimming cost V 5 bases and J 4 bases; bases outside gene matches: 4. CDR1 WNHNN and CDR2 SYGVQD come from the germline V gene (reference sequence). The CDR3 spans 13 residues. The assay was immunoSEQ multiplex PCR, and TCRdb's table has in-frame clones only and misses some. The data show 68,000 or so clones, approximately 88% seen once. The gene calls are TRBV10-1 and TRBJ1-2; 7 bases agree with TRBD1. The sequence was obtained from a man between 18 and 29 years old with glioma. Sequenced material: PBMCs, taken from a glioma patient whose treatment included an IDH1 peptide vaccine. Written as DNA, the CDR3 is TGCGCCAGCAGTCAGGGACAGAGCTATGGCTACACCTTC. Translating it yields CASSQGQSYGYTF.